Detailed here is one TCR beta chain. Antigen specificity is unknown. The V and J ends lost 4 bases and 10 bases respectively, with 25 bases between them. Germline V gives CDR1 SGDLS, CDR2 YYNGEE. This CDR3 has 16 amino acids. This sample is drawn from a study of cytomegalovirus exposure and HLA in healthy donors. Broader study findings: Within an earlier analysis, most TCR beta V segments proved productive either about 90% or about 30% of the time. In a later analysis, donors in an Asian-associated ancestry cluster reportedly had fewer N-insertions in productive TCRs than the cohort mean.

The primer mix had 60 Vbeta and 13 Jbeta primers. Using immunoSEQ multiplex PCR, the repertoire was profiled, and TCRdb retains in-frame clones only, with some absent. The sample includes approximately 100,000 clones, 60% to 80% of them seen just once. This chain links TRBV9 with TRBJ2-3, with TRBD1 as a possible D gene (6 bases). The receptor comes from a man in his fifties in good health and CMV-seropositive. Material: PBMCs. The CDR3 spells CASSPLPNRARVAQYF. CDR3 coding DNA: TGTGCCAGCAGCCCACTCCCCAACAGGGCCCGGGTGGCGCAGTATTTT. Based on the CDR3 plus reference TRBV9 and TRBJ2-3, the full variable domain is DSGVTQTPKHLITATGQRVTLRCSPRSGDLSVYWYQQSLDQGLQFLIQYYNGEERAKGNILERFSAQQFPDLHSELNLSSLELGDSALYFCASSPLPNRARVAQYFGPGTRLTVL.